This TCR beta chain derives from a study of identical twins (dated by TCRdb to about 2016). With respect to the entire study: TCR alpha and beta repertoires from monozygotic twins, unrelated adults of various ages and cord blood were deep-sequenced to test whether fetal clonotypes persist. To rule out contamination, replicate twin experiments were performed at different times with different library preparation protocols.

The junction carries 13 bases between V and J, which are trimmed by 2 bases and 0 bases respectively. CDR1 MNHEY and CDR2 SVGEGT were looked up in the germline V gene. The cysteine opens and the phenylalanine closes a CDR3 of 16 amino acids. Only the CDR3 part of the read is kept: 48 bases, read in frame from the first base. This clonotype was observed a handful of times. Its antigen target is currently unknown. The record has no base qualities; no much larger clone is one base away. Library creation used 5' RACE. Sequencing was carried out with an Illumina HiSeq 2000. A universal primer binding site was introduced by template switching, and a unique molecular identifier was present in the final cDNA, enabling accurate counting of TCR cDNA molecules. Specific primers in the conserved constant-segment region were used to synthesize first-strand cDNA for the TCR alpha and beta chains. To control for contamination, each cDNA library was double barcoded with a SMART-Mk sample barcode plus Illumina barcodes. Two successive PCR steps introduced TruSeq adapter sequences along with Illumina sample barcodes. The TCR alpha and beta cDNA libraries were sequenced on the Illumina HiSeq platform using custom primers. The original methods were these. Raw reads were processed with MiGEC to extract unique molecular identifiers, and MiXCR was used to determine CDR3 positions. For each individual, recombination models were inferred using an EM algorithm with the repgenHMM and IGoR tools. The analysis of shared clonotypes was done with the tcR package in R, with sharing normalized by the product of cloneset sizes. To study raw recombination free of thymic and clonal selection effects, out-of-frame nonproductive sequences were analyzed. TCRdb handled the public reads itself, with Q25 trimming in fastp and clone calling in MiXCR, and kept productive beta chains. For every CDR3 protein sequence, its rows merge into one entry that carries the most common genes and DNA. It is TCRdb's table, rather than the study itself, that gives the V and J calls and clone size. In this sample the table shows 350,000 to 450,000 distinct CDR3 sequences, 15% to 20% of which occur a single time. The ten biggest clones cover around 12% of the sample.

What the study reported, not specific to this receptor: Invariant T cells such as MAIT and iNKT could partly confound zero-insertion analyses, although diverse VJ usage argued against such confounding for most clonotypes. Out-of-frame TCR alpha sequences shared between twins showed an excess of low generation-probability sequences compared with coincidental sharing between unrelated individuals. Because the same donors could not be followed over many years, conclusions were based on cross-sectional statistical analysis. Fewer insertions were carried by abundant cord blood beta clonotypes; a weaker similar trend was observed in young adult naive repertoires, while no such trend was observed in memory repertoires. A weaker excess of twin sharing was found in beta out-of-frame sequences because the signal-to-noise ratio was lowered by fewer shared sequences. In monozygotic twins, recombination models systematically underestimated out-of-frame TCR alpha sharing, but the models matched the sharing seen between unrelated individuals.

All donors were healthy Caucasians. Three unrelated non-twin adults were also sequenced: a male aged 18 to 30, a male aged 50 to 59 and a female aged 50 to 59. Using Miltenyi CD45RO+ enrichment and human naive T-cell isolation kits, memory (CD45RO+) and naive T cells were isolated from PBMC. Sequencing was done on a sample of naive T cells sorted from blood. Sample cell subset or site, as interpreted from the label and publication: cells isolated with a human naive T-cell isolation kit. In this chain, TRBV6-2 or TRBV6-3 is recombined with TRBJ2-5; perhaps TRBD1 is the D gene, with 6 bases matching. This clonotype was obtained from a middle-aged man in good health. The nucleotide sequence reads TGTGCCAGCAGTTACAACGACAGGTCGTACCAAGAGACCCAGTACTTC. Its amino acids are CASSYNDRSYQETQYF.